This T cell receptor beta chain was recorded in a study of cytomegalovirus exposure and HLA in healthy donors. This CDR3 is 15 amino acids long. The V gene's germline CDR1 is MRHNA and CDR2 SNTAGT. V lost 6 bases to trimming and J lost 7 bases; unmatched junction nucleotides: 10. The PCR ran on 60 Vbeta and 13 Jbeta primers. Libraries were prepared by immunoSEQ multiplex PCR; TCRdb keeps only in-frame clonotypes and omits some of them. The sample totals around 110,000 clones. This receptor was identified in a man aged 25-45 years in good health and CMV-seronegative. This chain uses TRBV6-4 with TRBJ2-3, with 10 positions matching TRBD1. Sequenced material: PBMCs. CDR3: CASSPTGGGLNTQYF. Written as DNA, the CDR3 is TGTGCCAGCAGCCCGACAGGGGGCGGATTAAATACGCAGTATTTT.